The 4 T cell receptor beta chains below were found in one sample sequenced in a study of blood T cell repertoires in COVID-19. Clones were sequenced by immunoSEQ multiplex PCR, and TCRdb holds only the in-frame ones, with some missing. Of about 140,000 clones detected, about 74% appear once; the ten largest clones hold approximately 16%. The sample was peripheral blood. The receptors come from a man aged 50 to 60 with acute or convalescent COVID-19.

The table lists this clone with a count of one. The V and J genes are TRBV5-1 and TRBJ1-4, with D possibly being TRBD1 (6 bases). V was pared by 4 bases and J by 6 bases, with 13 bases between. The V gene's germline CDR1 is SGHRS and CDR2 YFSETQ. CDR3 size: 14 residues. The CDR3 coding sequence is TGCGCCAGCAGCACTCAGGGGAGGGATGAAAAACTGTTTTTT. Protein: CASSTQGRDEKLFF.

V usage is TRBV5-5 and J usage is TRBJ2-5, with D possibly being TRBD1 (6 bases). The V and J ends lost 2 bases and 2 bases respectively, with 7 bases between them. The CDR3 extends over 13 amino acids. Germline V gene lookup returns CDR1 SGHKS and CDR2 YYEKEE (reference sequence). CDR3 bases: TGTGCCAGCAGCTTTACAGGGCAAGAGACCCAGTACTTC. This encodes CASSFTGQETQYF.

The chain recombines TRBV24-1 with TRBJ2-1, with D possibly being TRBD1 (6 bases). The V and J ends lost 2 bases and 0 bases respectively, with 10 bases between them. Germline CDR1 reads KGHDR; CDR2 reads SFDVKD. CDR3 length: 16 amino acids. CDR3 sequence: CATSDWDTTSYNEQFF. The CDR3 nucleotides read TGTGCCACCAGTGATTGGGACACCACCTCCTACAATGAGCAGTTCTTC.

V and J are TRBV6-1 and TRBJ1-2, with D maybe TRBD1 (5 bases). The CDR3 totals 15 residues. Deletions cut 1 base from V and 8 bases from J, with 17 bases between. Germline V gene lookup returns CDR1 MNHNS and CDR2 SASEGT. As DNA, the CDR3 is TGTGCCAGCAGTGAAGACGGCACCCTCGGGGGAGGCTACACCTTC. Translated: CASSEDGTLGGGYTF.